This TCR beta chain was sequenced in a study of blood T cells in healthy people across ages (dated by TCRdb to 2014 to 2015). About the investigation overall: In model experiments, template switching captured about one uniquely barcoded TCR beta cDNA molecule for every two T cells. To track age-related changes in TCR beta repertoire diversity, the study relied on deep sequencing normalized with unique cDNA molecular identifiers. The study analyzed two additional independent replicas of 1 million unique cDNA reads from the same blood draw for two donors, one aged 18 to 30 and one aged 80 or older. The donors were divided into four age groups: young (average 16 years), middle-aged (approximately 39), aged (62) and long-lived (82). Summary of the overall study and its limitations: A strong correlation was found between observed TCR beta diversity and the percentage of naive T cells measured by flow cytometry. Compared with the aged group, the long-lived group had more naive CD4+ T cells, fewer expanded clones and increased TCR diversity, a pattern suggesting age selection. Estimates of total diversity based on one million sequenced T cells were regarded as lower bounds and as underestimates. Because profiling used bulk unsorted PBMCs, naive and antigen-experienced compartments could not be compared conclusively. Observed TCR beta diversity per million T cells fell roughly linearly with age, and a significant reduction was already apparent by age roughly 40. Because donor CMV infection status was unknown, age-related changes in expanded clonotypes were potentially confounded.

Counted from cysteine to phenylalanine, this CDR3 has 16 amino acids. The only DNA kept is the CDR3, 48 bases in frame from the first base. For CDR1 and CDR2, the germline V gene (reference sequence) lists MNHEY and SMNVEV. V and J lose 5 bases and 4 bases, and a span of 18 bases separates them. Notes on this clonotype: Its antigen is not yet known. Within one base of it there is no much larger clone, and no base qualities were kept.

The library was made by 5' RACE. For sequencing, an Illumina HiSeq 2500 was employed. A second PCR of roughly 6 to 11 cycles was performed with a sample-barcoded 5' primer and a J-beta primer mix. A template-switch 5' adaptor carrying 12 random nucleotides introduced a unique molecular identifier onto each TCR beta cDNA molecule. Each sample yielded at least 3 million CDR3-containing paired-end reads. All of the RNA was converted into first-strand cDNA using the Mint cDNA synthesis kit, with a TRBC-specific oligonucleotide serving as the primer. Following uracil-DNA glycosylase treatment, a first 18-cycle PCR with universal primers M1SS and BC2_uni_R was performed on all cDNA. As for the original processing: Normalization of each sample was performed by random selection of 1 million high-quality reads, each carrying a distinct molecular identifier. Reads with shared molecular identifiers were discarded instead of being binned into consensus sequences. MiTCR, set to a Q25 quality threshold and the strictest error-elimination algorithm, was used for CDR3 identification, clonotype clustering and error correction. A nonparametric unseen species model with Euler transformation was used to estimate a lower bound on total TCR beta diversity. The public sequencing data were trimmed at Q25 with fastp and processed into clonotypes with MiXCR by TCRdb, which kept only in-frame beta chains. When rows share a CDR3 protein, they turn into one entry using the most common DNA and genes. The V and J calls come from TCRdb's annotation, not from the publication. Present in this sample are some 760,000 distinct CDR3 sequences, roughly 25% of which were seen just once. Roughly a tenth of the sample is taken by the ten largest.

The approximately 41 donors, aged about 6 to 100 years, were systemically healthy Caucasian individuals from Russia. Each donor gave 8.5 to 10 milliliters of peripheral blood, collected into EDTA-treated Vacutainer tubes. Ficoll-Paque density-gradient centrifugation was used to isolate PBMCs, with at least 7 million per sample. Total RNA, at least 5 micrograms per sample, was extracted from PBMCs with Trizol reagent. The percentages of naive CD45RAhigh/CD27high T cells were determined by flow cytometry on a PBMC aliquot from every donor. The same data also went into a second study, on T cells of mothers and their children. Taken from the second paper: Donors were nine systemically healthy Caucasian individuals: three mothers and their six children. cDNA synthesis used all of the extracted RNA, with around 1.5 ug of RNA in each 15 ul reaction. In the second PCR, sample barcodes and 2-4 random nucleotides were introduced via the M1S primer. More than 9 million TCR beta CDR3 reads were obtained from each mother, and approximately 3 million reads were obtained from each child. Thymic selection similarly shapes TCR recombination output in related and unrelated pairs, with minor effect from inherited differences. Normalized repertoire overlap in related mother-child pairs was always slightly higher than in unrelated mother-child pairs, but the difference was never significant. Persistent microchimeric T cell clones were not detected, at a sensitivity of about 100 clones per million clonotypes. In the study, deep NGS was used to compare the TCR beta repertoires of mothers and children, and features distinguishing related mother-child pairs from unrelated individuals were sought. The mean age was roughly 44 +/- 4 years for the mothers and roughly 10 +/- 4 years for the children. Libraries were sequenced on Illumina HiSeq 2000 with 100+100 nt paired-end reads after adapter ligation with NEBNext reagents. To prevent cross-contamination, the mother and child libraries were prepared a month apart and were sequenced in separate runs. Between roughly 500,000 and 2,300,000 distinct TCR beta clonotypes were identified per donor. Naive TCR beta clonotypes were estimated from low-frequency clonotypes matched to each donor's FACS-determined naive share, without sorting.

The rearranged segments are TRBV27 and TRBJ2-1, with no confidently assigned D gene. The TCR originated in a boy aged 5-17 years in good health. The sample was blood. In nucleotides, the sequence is TGTGCCAGCAGTCCCCAAGCTAGATCCCCTTACAATGAGCAGTTCTTC. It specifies CASSPQARSPYNEQFF.